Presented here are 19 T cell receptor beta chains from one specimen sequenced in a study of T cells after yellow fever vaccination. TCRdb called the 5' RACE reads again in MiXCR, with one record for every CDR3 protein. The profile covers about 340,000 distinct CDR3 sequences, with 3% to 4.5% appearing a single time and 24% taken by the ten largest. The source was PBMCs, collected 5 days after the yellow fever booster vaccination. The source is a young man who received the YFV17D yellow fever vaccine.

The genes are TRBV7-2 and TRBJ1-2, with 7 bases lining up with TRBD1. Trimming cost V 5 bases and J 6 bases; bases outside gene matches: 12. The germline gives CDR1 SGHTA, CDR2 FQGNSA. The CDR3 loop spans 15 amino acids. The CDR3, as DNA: TGTGCCAGCAGCCCACGGACAGGCGAGGACAATGGCTACACCTTC. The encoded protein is CASSPRTGEDNGYTF. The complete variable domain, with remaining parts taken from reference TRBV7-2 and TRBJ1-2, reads GAGVSQSPSNKVTEKGKDVELRCDPISGHTALYWYRQSLGQGLEFLIYFQGNSAPDKSGLPSDRFSAERTGGSVSTLTIQRTQQEDSAVYLCASSPRTGEDNGYTFGSGTRLTVV.

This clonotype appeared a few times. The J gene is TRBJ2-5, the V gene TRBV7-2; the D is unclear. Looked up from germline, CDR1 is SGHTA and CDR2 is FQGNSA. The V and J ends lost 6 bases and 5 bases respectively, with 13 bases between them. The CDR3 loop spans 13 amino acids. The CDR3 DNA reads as TGTGCCAGCAGTAATCTCCCCGGGGAGACCCAGTACTTC. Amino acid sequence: CASSNLPGETQYF.

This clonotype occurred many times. The CDR3 spells CASSLLGLGQPQHF. Here the CDR3 DNA reads TGCGCCAGCAGCTTATTGGGGTTGGGGCAGCCCCAGCATTTT. This chain connects TRBV5-1 to TRBJ1-5; D is unclear. The CDR3 has 14 residues. V was pared by 2 bases and J by 7 bases, with 13 bases between. CDR1 SGHRS and CDR2 YFSETQ come from the germline V gene.

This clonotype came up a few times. Here the CDR3 DNA reads TGTGCCAGCAGCCACGGGACAGGGTATAGCAATCAGCCCCAGCATTTT. It yields the protein CASSHGTGYSNQPQHF. The chain couples TRBV3-1 to TRBJ1-5, with 9 nucleotides matching TRBD1. The CDR3 extends over 16 amino acids. Germline CDR1 reads LGHDT; CDR2 reads YNNKEL (reference sequence). V lost 3 bases and J lost 0; bases outside the gene matches: 3.

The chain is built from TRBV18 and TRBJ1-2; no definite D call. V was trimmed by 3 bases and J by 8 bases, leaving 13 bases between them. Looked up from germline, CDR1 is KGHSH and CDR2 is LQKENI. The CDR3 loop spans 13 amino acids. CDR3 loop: CASSPDGERGYTF. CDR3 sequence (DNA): TGTGCCAGCTCACCGGACGGGGAAAGGGGCTACACCTTC.

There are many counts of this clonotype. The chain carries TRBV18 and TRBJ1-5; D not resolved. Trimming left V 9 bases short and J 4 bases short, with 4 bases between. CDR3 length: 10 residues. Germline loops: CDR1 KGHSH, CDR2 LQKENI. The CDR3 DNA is TGTGCCAGTGCGAATCAGCCCCAGCATTTT. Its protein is CASANQPQHF.

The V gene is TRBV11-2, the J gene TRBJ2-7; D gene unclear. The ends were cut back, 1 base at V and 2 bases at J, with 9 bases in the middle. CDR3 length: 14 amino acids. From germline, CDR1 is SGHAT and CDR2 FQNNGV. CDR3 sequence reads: CASSLGYGAYEQYF. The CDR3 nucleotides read TGTGCCAGCAGCTTAGGCTACGGAGCCTACGAGCAGTACTTC.

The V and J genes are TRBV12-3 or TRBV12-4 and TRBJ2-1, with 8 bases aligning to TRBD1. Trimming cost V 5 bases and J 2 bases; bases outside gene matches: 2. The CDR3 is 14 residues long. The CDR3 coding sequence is TGTGCCAGCAGTCGGACAGGGACCTACAATGAGCAGTTCTTC. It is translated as CASSRTGTYNEQFF.

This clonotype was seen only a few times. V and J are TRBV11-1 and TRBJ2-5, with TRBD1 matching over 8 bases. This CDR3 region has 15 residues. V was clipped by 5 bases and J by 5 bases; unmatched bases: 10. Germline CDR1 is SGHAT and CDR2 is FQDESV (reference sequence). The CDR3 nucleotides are TGTGCCAGCAGCCCTCGCAGGGGGCGCGAGGAGACCCAGTACTTC. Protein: CASSPRRGREETQYF.

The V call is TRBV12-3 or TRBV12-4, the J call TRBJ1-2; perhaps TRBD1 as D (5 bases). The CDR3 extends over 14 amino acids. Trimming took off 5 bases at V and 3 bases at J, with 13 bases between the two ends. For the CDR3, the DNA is TGTGCCAGCAGTCGCGTGGGAGGGGACTATGGCTACACCTTC. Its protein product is CASSRVGGDYGYTF.

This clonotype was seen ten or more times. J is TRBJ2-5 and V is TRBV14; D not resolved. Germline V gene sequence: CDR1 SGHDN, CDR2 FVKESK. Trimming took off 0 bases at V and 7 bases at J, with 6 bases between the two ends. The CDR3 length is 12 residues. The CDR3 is CASSQDYGTQYF. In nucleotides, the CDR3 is TGTGCCAGCAGCCAAGACTACGGGACCCAGTACTTC.

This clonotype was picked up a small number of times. The DNA of the CDR3 is TGTGCCAGCAGCCTGGATGCGGGGGAGATCTACAATGAGCAGTTCTTC. The encoded protein is CASSLDAGEIYNEQFF. V and J are TRBV5-6 and TRBJ2-1; 7 nucleotides line up with TRBD2. V dropped 4 bases and J dropped 3; count of bases not matched to a gene: 10. In germline, CDR1 is SGHDT, CDR2 YYEEEE. This CDR3 is built from 16 residues. Looking up the rest from reference TRBV5-6 and TRBJ2-1 gives the full variable domain: DAGVTQSPTHLIKTRGQQVTLRCSPKSGHDTVSWYQQALGQGPQFIFQYYEEEERQRGNFPDRFSGHQFPNYSSELNVNALLLGDSALYLCASSLDAGEIYNEQFFGPGTRLTVL.

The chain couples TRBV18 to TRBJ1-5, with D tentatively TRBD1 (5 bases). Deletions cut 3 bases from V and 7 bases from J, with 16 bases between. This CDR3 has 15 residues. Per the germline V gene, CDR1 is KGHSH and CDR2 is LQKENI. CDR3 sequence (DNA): TGTGCCAGCTCACCTATGGTTTCAAGGGGCCAGCCCCAGCATTTT. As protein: CASSPMVSRGQPQHF.

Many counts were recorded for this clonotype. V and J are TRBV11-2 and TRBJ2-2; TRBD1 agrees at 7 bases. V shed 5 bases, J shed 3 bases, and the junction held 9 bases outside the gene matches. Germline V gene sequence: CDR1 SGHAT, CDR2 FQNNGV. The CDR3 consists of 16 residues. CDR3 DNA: TGTGCCAGCAGCGGATACAGGGGCCCCTACACCGGGGAGCTGTTTTTT. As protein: CASSGYRGPYTGELFF. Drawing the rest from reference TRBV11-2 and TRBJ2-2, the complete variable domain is EAGVAQSPRYKIIEKRQSVAFWCNPISGHATLYWYQQILGQGPKLLIQFQNNGVVDDSQLPKDRFSAERLKGVDSTLKIQPAKLEDSAVYLCASSGYRGPYTGELFFGEGSRLTVL.

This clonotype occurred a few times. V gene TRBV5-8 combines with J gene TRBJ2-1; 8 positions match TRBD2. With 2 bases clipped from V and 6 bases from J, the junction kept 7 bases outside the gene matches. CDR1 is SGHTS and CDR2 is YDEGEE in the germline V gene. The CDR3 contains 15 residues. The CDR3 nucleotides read TGTGCCAGCAGCTTCCGGGGGGGCCTCGTCAATGAGCAGTTCTTC. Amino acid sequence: CASSFRGGLVNEQFF.

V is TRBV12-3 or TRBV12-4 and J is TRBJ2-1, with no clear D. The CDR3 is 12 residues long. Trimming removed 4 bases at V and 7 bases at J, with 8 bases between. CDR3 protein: CASSSSINEQFF. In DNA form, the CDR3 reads TGTGCCAGCAGTTCTTCAATAAATGAGCAGTTCTTC.

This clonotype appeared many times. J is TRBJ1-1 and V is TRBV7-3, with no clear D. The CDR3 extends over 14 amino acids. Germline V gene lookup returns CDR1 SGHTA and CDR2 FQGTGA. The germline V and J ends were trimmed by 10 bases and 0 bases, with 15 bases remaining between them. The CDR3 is CATRWEGMNTEAFF. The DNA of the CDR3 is TGTGCCACACGCTGGGAAGGAATGAACACTGAAGCTTTCTTT.

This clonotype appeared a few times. CDR3 residues: CAWSVIGGDAFF. In DNA, the CDR3 is TGTGCCTGGAGTGTAATCGGGGGCGATGCTTTCTTT. The chain employs TRBV30 and TRBJ1-1, with D possibly matching TRBD1 (6 bases). CDR1 GTSNPN and CDR2 SVGIG come from the germline V gene (reference sequence). This CDR3 spans 12 amino acids. V lost 0 bases, J lost 11 bases, and 13 bases lay in between.

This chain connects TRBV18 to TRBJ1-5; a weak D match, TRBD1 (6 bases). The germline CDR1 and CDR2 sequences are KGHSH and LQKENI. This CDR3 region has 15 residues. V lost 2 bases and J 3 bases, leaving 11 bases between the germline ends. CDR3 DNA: TGTGCCAGCTCACCAATACAGGGAAACAATCAGCCCCAGCATTTT. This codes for CASSPIQGNNQPQHF.